The sequence of this T cell receptor (beta chain) was determined in a study of CD8+ T cells in alopecia areata listed by TCRdb under 2018. Context from the whole study: Treated patients were enrolled in an open-label pilot trial of oral tofacitinib, 5 to 10 mg twice daily, for moderate-to-severe alopecia areata. Patients received tofacitinib for 6 to 18 months and were then followed off drug for 6 months to check for delayed response and recurrence. High-throughput TCRbeta sequencing was used to examine T cell clonal expansion in alopecia areata in both the C3H/HeJ mouse model and human patients. In humans, TCRbeta sequencing was performed on scalp tissue and on sorted CD4+ and CD8+ peripheral blood T cells from healthy controls and from patients with patchy or totalis/universalis alopecia areata. Patients on tofacitinib were biopsied at baseline and after 4 and 24 weeks of treatment, and several of the patients also had a later scalp biopsy. Scalp clonality was compared among normal scalp (n=4), patchy alopecia areata scalp (n=8), and alopecia totalis/universalis scalp (n=8). The RNA source kit depended on sample type: the PAXgene miRNA kit for fixed scalp, the miRNeasy kit for PBMCs, and the RNeasy kit for mouse skin. immunoSEQ multiplex PCR using 35 Vbeta forward primers and 13 Jbeta reverse primers was used to amplify TCRbeta CDR3 regions.

In the germline V gene, CDR1 corresponds to SGHNT and CDR2 to YENEEA. The CDR3 has 13 amino acids, counting the end cysteine and phenylalanine. CDR3 DNA is the only sequence kept; it has 39 bases, read in frame from the first base. Cut back by 8 bases and 3 bases, the V and J ends lie 13 bases apart. This clone came up once. It lacks a known antigen. There are no base qualities to consult, and no much larger clone falls within one base. This sample's time point label indicates: baseline before oral tofacitinib. Lesional scalp punch biopsies and peripheral blood were obtained from alopecia areata patients. PBMCs were isolated by density centrifugation and stained for CD3, CD4 and CD8, after which CD4+ and CD8+ T cells were sorted on a FACSAria. Library construction relied on the immunoSEQ multiplex PCR assay. For TCR sequencing, RNA was extracted from every sample and reverse transcribed into cDNA to serve as template. SuperScript III was used to make first-strand cDNA, primed with a 2:1 mix of oligo-dT and random hexamers. A synthetic immune receptor repertoire was used to measure amplification bias, and any remaining bias was corrected computationally. Processing in the source paper ran as follows. Raw reads were preprocessed to remove errors, and CDR3 was defined according to IMGT conventions as the region from the conserved cysteine to phenylalanine. Clonality was computed as 1 minus the Shannon entropy, with the entropy normalized by log2 of the number of productive unique TCRs. Whether scalp clones were CD4 or CD8 was inferred by matching scalp TCRbeta sequences against CD4 and CD8 repertoires sorted from blood. TCRdb obtained this table from immuneACCESS and retained in-frame rearrangements with V and J assigned. These tables miss some clones; where compared with another copy, unresolved V genes account for less than half of the shortfall, and the remainder is unexplained. The D gene and trimming were derived from the DNA, and the V and J assignments and clone size from that table. The table for this sample lists roughly 200,000 clones; over 55% of them were counted only once. The ten largest clonotypes hold around 1.8% of the sample.

The paper's findings and limits, for the study overall: TCR sequences shared between patients were less clear than in mice, possibly partly because of HLA diversity in the patient population. Unlike mouse skin, where gammadelta T cells dominate, normal human skin contains resident alphabeta T cells that get sequenced too, which complicates analysis of the scalp TCR repertoire. Compared with normal scalp, lesional scalp, particularly in alopecia totalis/universalis, had higher clonality and more expanded CD8+ clones, which suggests antigenic drive.

This receptor was taken from a human donor with alopecia areata. The sequences come from CD4+ T cells sorted from blood, collected at week 0. This chain joins TRBV11-3 to TRBJ1-1, with the D gene not clear enough to name. The CDR3 has the sequence CASGMSDDTEAFF. The DNA reads as follows: TGTGCCAGCGGGATGTCAGACGACACTGAAGCTTTCTTT.